This T cell receptor beta chain came from a study of T cells in Graves' hyperthyroidism and ophthalmopathy. Only one count was recorded for this clonotype. Trimming shortened V by 3 bases and J by 4 bases, and 8 bases separated the two germline ends. CDR3 length: 12 residues. Looked up from germline, CDR1 is DFQATT and CDR2 is SNEGSKA (reference sequence). Amplification targeted TCR beta CDR3 regions from RNA transcripts. First-round RT-PCR with HTBI primers amplified the TCR CDR3 region. TCRdb re-derived calls from the multiplex PCR reads in MiXCR, one entry per CDR3 protein. The data show fewer than 250,000 distinct CDR3 sequences, 15% to 20% seen once. Disease duration under 2 months; hyperthyroidism patients were aged 18 to 65.

Sequencing was done on a sample of blood. This sequence joins TRBV20-1 and TRBJ2-3; no clear D gene. This clonotype originated in a man aged 50 or older with Graves' hyperthyroidism. Written as DNA, the CDR3 is TGCAGTGCTAGTCAAACCGCAGATACGCAGTATTTT. This gives the protein CSASQTADTQYF.